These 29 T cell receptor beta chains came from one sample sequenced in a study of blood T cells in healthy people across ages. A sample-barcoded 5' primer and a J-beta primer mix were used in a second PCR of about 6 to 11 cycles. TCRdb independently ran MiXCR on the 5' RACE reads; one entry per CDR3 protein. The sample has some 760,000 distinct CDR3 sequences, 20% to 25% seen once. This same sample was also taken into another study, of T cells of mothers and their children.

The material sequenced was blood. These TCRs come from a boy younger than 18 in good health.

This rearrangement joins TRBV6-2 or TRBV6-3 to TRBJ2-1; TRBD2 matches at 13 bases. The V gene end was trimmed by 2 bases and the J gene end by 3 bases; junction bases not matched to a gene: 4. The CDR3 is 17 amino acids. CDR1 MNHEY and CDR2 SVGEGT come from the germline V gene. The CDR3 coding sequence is TGTGCCAGCAGTTACCTGACTAGCGGGAGGATCTACAATGAGCAGTTCTTC. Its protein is CASSYLTSGRIYNEQFF.

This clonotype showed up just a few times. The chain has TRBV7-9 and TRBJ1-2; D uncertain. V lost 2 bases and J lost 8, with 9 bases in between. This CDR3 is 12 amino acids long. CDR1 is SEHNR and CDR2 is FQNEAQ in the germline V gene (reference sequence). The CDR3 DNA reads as TGTGCCAGCAGCTTACAGCTTTGGGGCTACACCTTC. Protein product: CASSLQLWGYTF.

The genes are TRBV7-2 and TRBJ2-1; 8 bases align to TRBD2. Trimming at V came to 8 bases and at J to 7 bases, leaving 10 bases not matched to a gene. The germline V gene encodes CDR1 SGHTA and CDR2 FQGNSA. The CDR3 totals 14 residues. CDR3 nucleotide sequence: TGTGCCAGCTTTATCGGGAGGGCCCGAAATGAGCAGTTCTTC. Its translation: CASFIGRARNEQFF.

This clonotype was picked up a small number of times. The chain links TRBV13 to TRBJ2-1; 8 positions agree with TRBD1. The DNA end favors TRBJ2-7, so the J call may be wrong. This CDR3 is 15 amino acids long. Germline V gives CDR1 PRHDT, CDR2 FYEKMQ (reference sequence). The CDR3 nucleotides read TGTGCCAGCAGCTACCCCGGACAGGGAAGGTACGAGCAGTACTTC. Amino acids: CASSYPGQGRYEQYF.

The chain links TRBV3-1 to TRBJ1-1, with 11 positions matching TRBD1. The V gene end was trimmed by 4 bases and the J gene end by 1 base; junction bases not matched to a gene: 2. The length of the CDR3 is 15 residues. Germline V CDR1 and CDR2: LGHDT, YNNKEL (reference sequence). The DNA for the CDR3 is TGTGCCAGCAGCCTCGGGACAGGGGGGAACACTGAAGCTTTCTTT. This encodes CASSLGTGGNTEAFF.

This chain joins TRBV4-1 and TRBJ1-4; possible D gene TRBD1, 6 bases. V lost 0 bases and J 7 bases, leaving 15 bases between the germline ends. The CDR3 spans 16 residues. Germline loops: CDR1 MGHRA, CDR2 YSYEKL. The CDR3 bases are TGCGCCAGCAGCCAAGACTTACAGGGAGGCCGTGAAAAACTGTTTTTT. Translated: CASSQDLQGGREKLFF.

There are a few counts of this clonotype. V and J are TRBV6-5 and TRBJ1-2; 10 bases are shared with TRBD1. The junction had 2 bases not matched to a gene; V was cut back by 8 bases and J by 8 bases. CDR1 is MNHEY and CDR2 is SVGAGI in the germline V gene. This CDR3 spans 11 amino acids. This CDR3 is CASGDRGGYTF. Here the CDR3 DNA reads TGTGCCAGCGGGGACAGGGGCGGCTACACCTTC.

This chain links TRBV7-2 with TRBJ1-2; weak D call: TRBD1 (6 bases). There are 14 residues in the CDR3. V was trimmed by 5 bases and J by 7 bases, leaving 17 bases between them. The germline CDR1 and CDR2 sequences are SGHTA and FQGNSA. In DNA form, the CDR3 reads TGTGCCAGCAGCCTGCAATCGGGGGGCTTTGGCTACACCTTC. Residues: CASSLQSGGFGYTF.

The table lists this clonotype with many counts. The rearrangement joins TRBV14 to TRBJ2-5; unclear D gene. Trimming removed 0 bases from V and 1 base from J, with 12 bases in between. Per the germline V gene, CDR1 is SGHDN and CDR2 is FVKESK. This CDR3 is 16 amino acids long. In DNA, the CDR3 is TGTGCCAGCAGCCAAGATCCCGGAAACCCCCAAGAGACCCAGTACTTC. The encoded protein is CASSQDPGNPQETQYF.

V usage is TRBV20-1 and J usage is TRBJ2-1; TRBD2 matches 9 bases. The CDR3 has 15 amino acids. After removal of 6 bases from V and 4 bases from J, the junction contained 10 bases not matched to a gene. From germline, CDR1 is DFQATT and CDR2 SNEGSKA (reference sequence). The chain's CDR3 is CSAPRSAGGYNEQFF. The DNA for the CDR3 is TGCAGTGCCCCACGCTCAGCGGGGGGATACAATGAGCAGTTCTTC.

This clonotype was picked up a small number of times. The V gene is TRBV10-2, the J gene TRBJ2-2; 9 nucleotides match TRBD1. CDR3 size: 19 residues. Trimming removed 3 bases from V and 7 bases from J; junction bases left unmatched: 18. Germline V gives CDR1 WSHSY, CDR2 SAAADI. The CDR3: CASSDWSSGWDRADGELFF. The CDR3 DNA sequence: TGCGCCAGCAGTGATTGGAGTTCGGGCTGGGACAGGGCTGACGGGGAGCTGTTTTTT.

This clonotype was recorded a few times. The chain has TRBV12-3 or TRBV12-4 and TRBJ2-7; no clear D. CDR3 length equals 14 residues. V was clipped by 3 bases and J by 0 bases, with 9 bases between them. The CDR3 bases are TGTGCCAGCAGTTTCGGTGCCGACTCCTACGAGCAGTACTTC. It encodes CASSFGADSYEQYF.

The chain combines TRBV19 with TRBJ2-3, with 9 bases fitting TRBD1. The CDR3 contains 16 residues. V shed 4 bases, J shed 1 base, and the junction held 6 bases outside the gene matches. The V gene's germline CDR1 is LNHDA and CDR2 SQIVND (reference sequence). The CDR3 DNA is TGTGCCAGTAGTAAACGACAGGGGGTTGGCACAGATACGCAGTATTTT. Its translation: CASSKRQGVGTDTQYF.

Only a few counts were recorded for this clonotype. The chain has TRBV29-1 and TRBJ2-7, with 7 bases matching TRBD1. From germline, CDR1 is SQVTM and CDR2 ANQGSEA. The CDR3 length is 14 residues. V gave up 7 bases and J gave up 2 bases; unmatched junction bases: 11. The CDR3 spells CSAALGTAAYEQYF. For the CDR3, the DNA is TGCAGCGCAGCCCTAGGGACAGCCGCCTACGAGCAGTACTTC.

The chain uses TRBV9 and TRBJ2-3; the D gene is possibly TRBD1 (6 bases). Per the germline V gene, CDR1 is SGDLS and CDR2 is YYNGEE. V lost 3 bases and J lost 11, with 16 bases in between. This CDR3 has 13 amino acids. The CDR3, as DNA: TGTGCCAGCAGCGCAACATCAGGGGTAGAGCAGTATTTT. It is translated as CASSATSGVEQYF.

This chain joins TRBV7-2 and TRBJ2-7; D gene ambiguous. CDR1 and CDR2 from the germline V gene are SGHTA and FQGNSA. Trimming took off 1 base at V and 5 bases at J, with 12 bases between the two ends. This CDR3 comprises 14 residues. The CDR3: CASSLGMAGNEQYF. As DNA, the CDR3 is TGTGCCAGCAGCTTAGGTATGGCCGGAAACGAGCAGTACTTC.

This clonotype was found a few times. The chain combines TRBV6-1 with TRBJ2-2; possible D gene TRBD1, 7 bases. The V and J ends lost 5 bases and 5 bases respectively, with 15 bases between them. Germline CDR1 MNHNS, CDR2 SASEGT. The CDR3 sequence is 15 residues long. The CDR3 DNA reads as TGTGCCAGCAGTCAGCGACAGGGAGGTACCGGGGAGCTGTTTTTT. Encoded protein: CASSQRQGGTGELFF.

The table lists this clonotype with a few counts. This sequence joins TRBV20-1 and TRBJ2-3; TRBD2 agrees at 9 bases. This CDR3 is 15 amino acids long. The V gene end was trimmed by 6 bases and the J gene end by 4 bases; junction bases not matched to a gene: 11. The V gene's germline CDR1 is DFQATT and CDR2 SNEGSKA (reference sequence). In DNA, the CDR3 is TGCAGTGCAGGTGGGGCGGGGGGGCAATCAGATACGCAGTATTTT. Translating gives CSAGGAGGQSDTQYF.

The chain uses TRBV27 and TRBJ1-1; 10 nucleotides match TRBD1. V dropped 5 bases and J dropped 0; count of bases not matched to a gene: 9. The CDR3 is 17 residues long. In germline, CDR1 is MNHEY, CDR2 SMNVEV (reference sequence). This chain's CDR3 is CASSPSRQGAMNTEAFF. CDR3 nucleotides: TGTGCCAGCAGTCCCTCCAGACAGGGGGCTATGAACACTGAAGCTTTCTTT.

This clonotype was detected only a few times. The CDR3 nucleotides are TGCAGTGCTAGACCCGGGACTAGCGGGCTCGGGACCCACGAGCAGTACTTC. The encoded protein is CSARPGTSGLGTHEQYF. The gene calls are TRBV20-1 and TRBJ2-7; 12 nucleotides match TRBD2. Trimming took 2 bases from V and 5 from J; bases not matched to a gene: 13. From germline, CDR1 is DFQATT and CDR2 SNEGSKA (reference sequence). The length of the CDR3 is 17 residues.

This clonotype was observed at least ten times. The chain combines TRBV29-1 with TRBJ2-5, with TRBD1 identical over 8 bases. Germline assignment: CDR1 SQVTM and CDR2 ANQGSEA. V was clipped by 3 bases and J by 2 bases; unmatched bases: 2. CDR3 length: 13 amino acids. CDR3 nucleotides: TGCAGCGTTGACGACAGGGGACAAGAGACCCAGTACTTC. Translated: CSVDDRGQETQYF.

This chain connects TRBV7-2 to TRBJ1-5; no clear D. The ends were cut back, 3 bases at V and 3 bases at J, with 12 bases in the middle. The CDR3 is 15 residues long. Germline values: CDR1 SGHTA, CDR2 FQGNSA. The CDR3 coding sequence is TGTGCCAGCAGCTTGGACGGATCGTCCAATCAGCCCCAGCATTTT. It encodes CASSLDGSSNQPQHF.

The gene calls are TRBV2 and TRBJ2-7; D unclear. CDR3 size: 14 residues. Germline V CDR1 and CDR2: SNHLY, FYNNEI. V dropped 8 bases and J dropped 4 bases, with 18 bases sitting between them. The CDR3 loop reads CASGDWAGGYEQYF. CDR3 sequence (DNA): TGTGCCAGCGGGGATTGGGCCGGTGGGTACGAGCAGTACTTC.

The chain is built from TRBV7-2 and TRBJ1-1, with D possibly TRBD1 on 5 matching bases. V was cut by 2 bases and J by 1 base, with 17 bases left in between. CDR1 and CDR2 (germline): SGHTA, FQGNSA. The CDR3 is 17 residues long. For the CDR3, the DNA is TGTGCCAGCAGCTTACTCCCTTCATGGGGGGAGAACACTGAAGCTTTCTTT. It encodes CASSLLPSWGENTEAFF.

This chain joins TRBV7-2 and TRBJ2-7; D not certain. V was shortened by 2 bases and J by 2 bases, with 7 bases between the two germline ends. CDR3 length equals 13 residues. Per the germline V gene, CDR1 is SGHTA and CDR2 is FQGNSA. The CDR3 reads CASSLIQTYEQYF. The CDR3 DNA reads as TGTGCCAGCAGCTTAATACAGACCTACGAGCAGTACTTC.

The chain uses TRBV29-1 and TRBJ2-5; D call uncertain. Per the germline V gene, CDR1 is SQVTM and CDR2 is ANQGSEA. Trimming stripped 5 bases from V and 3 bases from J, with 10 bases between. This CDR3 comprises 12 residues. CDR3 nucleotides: TGCAGCGTTCGAGTAATTGAAGAGACCCAGTACTTC. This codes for CSVRVIEETQYF. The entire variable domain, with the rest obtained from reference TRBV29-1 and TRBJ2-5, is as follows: SAVISQKPSRDICQRGTSLTIQCQVDSQVTMMFWYRQQPGQSLTLIATANQGSEATYESGFVIDKFPISRPNLTFSTLTVSNMSPEDSSIYLCSVRVIEETQYFGPGTRLLVL.

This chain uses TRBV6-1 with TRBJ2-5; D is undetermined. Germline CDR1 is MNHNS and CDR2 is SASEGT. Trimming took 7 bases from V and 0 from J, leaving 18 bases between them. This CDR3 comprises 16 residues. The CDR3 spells CASKSGPTLYQETQYF. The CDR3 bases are TGTGCCAGCAAAAGTGGGCCGACTTTATACCAAGAGACCCAGTACTTC.

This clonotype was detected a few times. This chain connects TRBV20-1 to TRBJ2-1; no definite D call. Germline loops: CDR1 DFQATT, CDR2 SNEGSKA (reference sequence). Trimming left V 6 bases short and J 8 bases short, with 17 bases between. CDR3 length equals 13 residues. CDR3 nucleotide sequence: TGCAGTGCCACCGGGTCCATAACCGATGAGCAGTTCTTC. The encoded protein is CSATGSITDEQFF.

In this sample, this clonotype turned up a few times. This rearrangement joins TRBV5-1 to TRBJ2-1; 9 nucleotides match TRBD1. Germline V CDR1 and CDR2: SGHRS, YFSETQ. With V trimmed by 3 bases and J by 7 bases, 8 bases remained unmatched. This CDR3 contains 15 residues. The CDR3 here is CASSSTRDRANEQFF. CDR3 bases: TGCGCCAGCAGCTCGACGCGGGACAGGGCGAATGAGCAGTTCTTC.